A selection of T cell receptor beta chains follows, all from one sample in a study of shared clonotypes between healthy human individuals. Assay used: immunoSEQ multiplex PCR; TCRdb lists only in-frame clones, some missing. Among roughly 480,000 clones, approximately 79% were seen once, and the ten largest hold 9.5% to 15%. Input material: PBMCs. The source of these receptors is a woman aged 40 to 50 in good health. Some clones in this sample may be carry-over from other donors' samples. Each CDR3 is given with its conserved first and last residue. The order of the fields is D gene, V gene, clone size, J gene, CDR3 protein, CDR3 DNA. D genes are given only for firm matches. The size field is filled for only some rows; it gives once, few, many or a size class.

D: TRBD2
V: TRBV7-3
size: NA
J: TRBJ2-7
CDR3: CASSLASGTYEQYF
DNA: TGTGCCAGCAGCTTAGCTAGCGGGACCTACGAGCAGTACTTC

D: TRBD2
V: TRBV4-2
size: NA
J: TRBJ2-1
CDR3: CASSPPGLAGGSYNEQFF
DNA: TGTGCCAGCAGCCCCCCGGGGCTTGCGGGAGGGTCCTACAATGAGCAGTTCTTC

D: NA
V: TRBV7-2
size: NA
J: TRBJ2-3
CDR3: CASSIVVGGTDTQYF
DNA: TGTGCCAGCAGCATAGTGGTCGGGGGCACAGATACGCAGTATTTT

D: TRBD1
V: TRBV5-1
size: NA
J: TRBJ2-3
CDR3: CASSFGQGDTQYF
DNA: TGCGCCAGCAGCTTCGGACAGGGGGATACGCAGTATTTT

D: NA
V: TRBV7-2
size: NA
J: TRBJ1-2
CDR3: CASSLGRRMYGYTF
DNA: TGTGCCAGCAGCTTAGGACGGCGGATGTATGGCTACACCTTC

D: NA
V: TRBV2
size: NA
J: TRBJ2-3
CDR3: CASSESPSLPNTQYF
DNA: TGTGCCAGCAGTGAAAGCCCCAGCCTCCCTAATACGCAGTATTTT

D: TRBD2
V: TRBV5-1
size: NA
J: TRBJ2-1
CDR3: CASSLGTSGSYEQFF
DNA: TGCGCCAGCAGCTTAGGGACTAGCGGGAGCTATGAGCAGTTCTTC

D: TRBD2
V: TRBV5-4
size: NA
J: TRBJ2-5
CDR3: CASSQGLAGALETQYF
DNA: TGTGCCAGCAGCCAGGGACTAGCGGGAGCGCTGGAGACCCAGTACTTC

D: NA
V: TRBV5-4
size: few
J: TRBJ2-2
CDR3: CASSSPSNTGELFF
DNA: TGTGCCAGCAGCTCCCCCTCGAACACCGGGGAGCTGTTTTTT

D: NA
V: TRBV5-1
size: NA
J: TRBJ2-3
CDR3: CASRQNGDTQYF
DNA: TGCGCCAGCAGACAAAACGGGGATACGCAGTATTTT

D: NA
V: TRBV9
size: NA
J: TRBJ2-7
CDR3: CASSVGMGNTPYEQYF
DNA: TGTGCCAGCAGCGTAGGGATGGGAAACACTCCCTACGAGCAGTACTTC

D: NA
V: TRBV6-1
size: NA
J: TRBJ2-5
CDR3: CASGLTVGETQYF
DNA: TGTGCCAGCGGATTGACAGTAGGGGAGACCCAGTACTTC

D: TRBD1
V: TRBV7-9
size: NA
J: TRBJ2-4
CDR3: CASRPGTGMDIQYF
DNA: TGTGCCAGCAGGCCCGGGACAGGGATGGACATTCAGTACTTC

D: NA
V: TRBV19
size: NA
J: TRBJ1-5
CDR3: CASSINPDSLSNQPQHF
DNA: TGTGCCAGTAGTATTAACCCCGACAGCCTTAGCAATCAGCCCCAGCATTTT

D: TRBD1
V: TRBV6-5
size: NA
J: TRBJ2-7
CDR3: CASSYSGTGSYEQYF
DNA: TGTGCCAGCAGTTACTCCGGGACAGGGTCCTACGAGCAGTACTTC

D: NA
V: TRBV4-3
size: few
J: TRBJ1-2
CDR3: CASSQDWGVGYTF
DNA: TGCGCCAGCAGCCAAGATTGGGGGGTTGGCTACACCTTC

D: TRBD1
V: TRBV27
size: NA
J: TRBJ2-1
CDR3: CASSLSRTGNYNEQFF
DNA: TGTGCCAGCAGTTTATCAAGGACAGGGAATTACAATGAGCAGTTCTTC

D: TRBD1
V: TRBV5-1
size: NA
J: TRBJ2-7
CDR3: CASSLATGNYEQYF
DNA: TGCGCCAGCAGCTTGGCGACAGGGAACTACGAGCAGTACTTC

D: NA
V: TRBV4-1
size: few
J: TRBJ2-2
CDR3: CASSQPGHDTGELFF
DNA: TGCGCCAGCAGCCAGCCGGGACACGACACCGGGGAGCTGTTTTTT

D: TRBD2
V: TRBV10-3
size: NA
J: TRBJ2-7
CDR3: CATKGLAGDLSYEQYF
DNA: TGTGCCACCAAGGGACTAGCGGGAGATCTTTCCTACGAGCAGTACTTC

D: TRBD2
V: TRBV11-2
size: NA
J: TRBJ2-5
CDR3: CASSLAGRGKTQYF
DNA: TGTGCCAGCAGCTTAGCCGGGAGGGGGAAGACCCAGTACTTC

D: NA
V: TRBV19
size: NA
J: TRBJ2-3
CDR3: CASNDSPDTQYF
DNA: TGTGCCAGTAACGACAGTCCAGATACGCAGTATTTT

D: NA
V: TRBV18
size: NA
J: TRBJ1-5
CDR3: CASSPQGFRDQPQHF
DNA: TGTGCCAGCTCACCACAGGGTTTCCGTGACCAGCCCCAGCATTTT

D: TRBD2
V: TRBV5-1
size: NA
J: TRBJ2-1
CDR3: CASSLGAGGPNEQFF
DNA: TGCGCCAGCAGCTTGGGCGCGGGAGGGCCCAATGAGCAGTTCTTC

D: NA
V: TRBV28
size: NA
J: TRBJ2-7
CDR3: CASRLPRVSTYEQYF
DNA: TGTGCCAGCAGGCTGCCACGAGTCTCGACCTACGAGCAGTACTTC

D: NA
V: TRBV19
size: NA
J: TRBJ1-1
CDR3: CASSRGGDTEAFF
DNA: TGTGCCAGTAGTAGGGGCGGGGACACTGAAGCTTTCTTT

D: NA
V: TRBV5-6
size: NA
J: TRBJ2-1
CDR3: CASSLVRREQFF
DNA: TGTGCCAGCAGCTTGGTTCGGCGGGAGCAGTTCTTC

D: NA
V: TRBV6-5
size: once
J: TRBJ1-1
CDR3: CASTEPPNTEAFF
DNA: TGTGCCAGCACTGAGCCCCCAAACACTGAAGCTTTCTTT

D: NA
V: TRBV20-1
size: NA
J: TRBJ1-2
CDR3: CSVPAMSGYTF
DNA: TGCAGTGTTCCTGCCATGTCTGGCTACACCTTC

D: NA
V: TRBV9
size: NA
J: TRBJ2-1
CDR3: CASGRGGNEQFF
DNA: TGTGCCAGCGGCAGGGGGGGAAATGAGCAGTTCTTC

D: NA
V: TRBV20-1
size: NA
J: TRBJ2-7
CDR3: CSASLEEEQYF
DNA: TGCAGTGCTAGCCTAGAAGAGGAGCAGTACTTC

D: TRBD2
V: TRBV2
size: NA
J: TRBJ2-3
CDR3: CASNPLAGGTDTQYF
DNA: TGTGCCAGCAACCCTCTAGCGGGGGGCACAGATACGCAGTATTTT

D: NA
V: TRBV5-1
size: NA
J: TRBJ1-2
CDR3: CASSWTNTNYGYTF
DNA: TGCGCCAGCAGTTGGACTAACACCAACTATGGCTACACCTTC

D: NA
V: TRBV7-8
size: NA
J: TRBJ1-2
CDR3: CASSLGTATPDGYTF
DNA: TGTGCCAGCAGCTTAGGGACAGCCACTCCCGATGGCTACACCTTC

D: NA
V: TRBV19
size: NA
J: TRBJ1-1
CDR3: CASIVWGGGTEAFF
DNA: TGTGCCAGTATCGTCTGGGGAGGAGGCACTGAAGCTTTCTTT

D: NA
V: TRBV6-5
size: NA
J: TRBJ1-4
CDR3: CASSYEATNEKLFF
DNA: TGTGCCAGCAGTTACGAAGCAACTAATGAAAAACTGTTTTTT

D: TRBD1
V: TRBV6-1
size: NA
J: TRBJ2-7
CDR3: CASIIRDRALNEQYF
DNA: TGTGCCAGCATCATCCGGGACAGGGCTTTAAACGAGCAGTACTTC

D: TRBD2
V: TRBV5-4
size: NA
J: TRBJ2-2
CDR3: CASSPGRRPANTGELFF
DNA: TGTGCCAGCAGCCCCGGGAGGCGGCCCGCGAACACCGGGGAGCTGTTTTTT

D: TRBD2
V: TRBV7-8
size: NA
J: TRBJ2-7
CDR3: CASSQGLANYEQYF
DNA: TGTGCCAGCAGCCAAGGACTAGCGAACTACGAGCAGTACTTC

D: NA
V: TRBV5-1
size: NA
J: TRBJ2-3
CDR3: CASSAGQYTDTQYF
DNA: TGCGCCAGCAGCGCGGGACAATACACAGATACGCAGTATTTT

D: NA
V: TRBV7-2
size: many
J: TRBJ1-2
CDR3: CASSDNGWTDLFGYTF
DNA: TGTGCCAGCAGCGACAACGGCTGGACAGACCTCTTCGGCTACACCTTC

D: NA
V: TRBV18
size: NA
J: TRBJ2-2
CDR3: CASSPPWTGELFF
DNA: TGTGCCAGCTCACCACCGTGGACCGGGGAGCTGTTTTTT

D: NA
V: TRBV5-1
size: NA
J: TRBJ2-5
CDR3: CASSQGSTETQYF
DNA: TGCGCCAGCAGCCAGGGGAGTACAGAGACCCAGTACTTC

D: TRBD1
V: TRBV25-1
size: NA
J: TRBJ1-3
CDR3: CASSDRGSGNTIYF
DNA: TGTGCCAGCTCGGACAGGGGCTCTGGAAACACCATATATTTT

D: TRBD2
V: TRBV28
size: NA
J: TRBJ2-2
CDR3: CASTDRGGRNTGELFF
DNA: TGTGCCAGCACCGACCGGGGGGGCCGGAACACCGGGGAGCTGTTTTTT

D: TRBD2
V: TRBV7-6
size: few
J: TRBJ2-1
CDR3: CASSFRGGSPYNEQFF
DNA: TGTGCCAGCAGCTTCCGGGGCGGGAGTCCCTACAATGAGCAGTTCTTC

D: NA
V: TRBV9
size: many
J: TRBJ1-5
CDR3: CASSVGDGLNQPQHF
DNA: TGTGCCAGCAGCGTAGGTGACGGACTAAATCAGCCCCAGCATTTT

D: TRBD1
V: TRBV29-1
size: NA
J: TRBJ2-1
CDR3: CSVEKGQGANEQFF
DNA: TGCAGCGTTGAAAAGGGGCAGGGGGCCAATGAGCAGTTCTTC

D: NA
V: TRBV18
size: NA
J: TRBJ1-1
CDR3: CASSTGLSTEAFF
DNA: TGTGCCAGCTCAACAGGGTTGAGCACTGAAGCTTTCTTT

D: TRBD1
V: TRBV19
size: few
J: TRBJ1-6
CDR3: CASSIGQGISPLHF
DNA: TGTGCCAGTAGTATAGGACAGGGGATTTCACCCCTCCACTTT